The T cell receptor beta chain described here comes from a study of OX40 agonist ivuxolimab in advanced cancers. Whole-study results and caveats: Averaging showed that CD8+ T cells had more expanded clones than CD4+ did.

Worth noting for this clone: Its specificity is not known.

Data came from immunoSEQ multiplex PCR; TCRdb stores just in-frame clones and leaves some out. The table records 40,000 to 45,000 clones, approximately 80% of them present only once. This CDR3 contains 13 residues. CDR1 is SNHLY, CDR2 FYNNEI, per germline. The junction had 7 bases not matched to a gene; V was cut back by 7 bases and J by 7 bases. Peripheral blood came from all dose cohorts at three timepoints. The clonotype comes from an adult with an advanced solid tumor such as melanoma, head and neck, liver or kidney cancer. The gene calls are TRBV2 and TRBJ1-1; 9 bases agree with TRBD1. Sequencing used CD4+ or CD8+ T cells sorted from blood, obtained in a trial of the OX40 agonist ivuxolimab. CDR3 sequence: CASNKGTGLEAFF. CDR3 in DNA: TGTGCCAGCAATAAGGGGACAGGGCTTGAAGCTTTCTTT.